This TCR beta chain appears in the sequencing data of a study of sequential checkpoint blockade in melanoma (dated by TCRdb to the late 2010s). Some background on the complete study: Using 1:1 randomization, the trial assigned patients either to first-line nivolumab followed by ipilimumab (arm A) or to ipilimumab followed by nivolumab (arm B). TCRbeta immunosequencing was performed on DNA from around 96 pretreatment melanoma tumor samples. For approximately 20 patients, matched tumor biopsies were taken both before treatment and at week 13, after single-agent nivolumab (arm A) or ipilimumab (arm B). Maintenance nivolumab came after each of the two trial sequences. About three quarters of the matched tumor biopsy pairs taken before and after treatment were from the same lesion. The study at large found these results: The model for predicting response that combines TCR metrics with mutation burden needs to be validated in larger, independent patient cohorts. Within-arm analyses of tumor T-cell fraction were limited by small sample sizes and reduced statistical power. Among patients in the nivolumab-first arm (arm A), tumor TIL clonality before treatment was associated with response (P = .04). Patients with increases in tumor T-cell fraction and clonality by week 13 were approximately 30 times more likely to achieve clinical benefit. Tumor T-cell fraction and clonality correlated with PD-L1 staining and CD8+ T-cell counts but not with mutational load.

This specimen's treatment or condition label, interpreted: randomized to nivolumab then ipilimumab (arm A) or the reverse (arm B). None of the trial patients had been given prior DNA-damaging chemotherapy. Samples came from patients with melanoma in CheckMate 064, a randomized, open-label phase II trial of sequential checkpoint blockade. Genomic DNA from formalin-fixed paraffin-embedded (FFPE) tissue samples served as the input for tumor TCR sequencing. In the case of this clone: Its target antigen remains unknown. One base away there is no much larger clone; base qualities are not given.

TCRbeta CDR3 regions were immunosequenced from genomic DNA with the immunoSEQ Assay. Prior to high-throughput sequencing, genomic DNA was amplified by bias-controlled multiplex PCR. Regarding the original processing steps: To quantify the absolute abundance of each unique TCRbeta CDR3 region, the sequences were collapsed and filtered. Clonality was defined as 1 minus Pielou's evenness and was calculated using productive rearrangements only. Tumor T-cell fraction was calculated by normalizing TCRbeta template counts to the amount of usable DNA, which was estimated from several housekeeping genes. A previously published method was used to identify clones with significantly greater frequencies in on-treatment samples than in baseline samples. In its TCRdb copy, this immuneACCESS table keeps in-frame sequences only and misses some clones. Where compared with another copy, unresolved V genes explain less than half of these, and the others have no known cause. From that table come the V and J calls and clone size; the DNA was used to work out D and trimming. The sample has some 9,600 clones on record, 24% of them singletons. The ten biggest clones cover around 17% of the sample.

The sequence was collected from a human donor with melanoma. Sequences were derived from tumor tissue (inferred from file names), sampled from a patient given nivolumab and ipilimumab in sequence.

The DNA sequence is TGCGCCAGCAGAGCTGGACGGACAACTAATGAAAAACTGTTTTTT. Translated, this gives CASRAGRTTNEKLFF. The rearranged segments are TRBV5-1 and TRBJ1-4; the D gene cannot be resolved reliably. Counted from cysteine to phenylalanine, this CDR3 has 15 amino acids. CDR3 DNA is the only sequence kept; it has 45 bases, read in frame from the first base. In the germline V gene, CDR1 corresponds to SGHRS and CDR2 to YFSETQ. V gives up 5 bases and J gives up 0 bases, and the segment between their germline ends measures 11 bases.